These 10 T cell receptor beta chains were sequenced from one sample in a study of response to subunit inactivated influenza vaccine. TCRdb processed the RT-PCR reads anew with MiXCR; each CDR3 protein has one entry. This table holds approximately 200,000 distinct CDR3 sequences, about 15% found once. The sample here was CD8+ T cells sorted from PBMCs, taken about 5 days after vaccination. These receptors originate from a man aged 50-60 years who received an inactivated influenza vaccine.

J is TRBJ2-1 and V is TRBV29-1; 8 bases line up with TRBD1. The junction had 8 bases not matched to a gene; V was cut back by 6 bases and J by 4 bases. CDR3 length: 14 residues. The germline V gene has CDR1 SQVTM and CDR2 ANQGSEA. The CDR3 loop reads CSVEWGQAYNEQFF. The CDR3 DNA reads as TGCAGCGTGGAGTGGGGACAGGCATACAATGAGCAGTTCTTC.

In this sample, this clonotype turned up a few times. The chain links TRBV28 to TRBJ2-3, with D perhaps given as TRBD1 or TRBD2 (5 bases each). CDR3 length: 12 residues. Germline CDR1 and CDR2: MDHEN and SYDVKM. V was clipped by 6 bases and J by 4 bases, with 8 bases between them. This chain's CDR3 is CASREGSDTQYF. In nucleotides, the CDR3 is TGTGCCAGCAGAGAGGGGTCAGATACGCAGTATTTT.

This rearrangement joins TRBV5-1 to TRBJ1-6; D gene unclear. This CDR3 has 15 amino acids. Germline loops: CDR1 SGHRS, CDR2 YFSETQ. The germline V and J ends were trimmed by 0 bases and 9 bases, with 13 bases remaining between them. CDR3: CASSLAAGVGSPLHF. DNA for the CDR3: TGCGCCAGCAGCTTGGCGGCAGGTGTTGGTTCACCCCTCCACTTT.

CDR3 sequence: CASRDYRGSYNEQFF. CDR3 nucleotides: TGTGCCAGCAGGGACTACAGGGGTAGCTACAATGAGCAGTTCTTC. V is TRBV28 and J is TRBJ2-1, with D tentatively TRBD1 (7 bases). The V gene's germline CDR1 is MDHEN and CDR2 SYDVKM. The CDR3 is 15 residues long. V lost 6 bases and J lost 3, with 15 bases in between.

This clonotype was found a few times. The chain is built from TRBV27 and TRBJ2-1; 12 nucleotides align to TRBD2. The germline V gene has CDR1 MNHEY and CDR2 SMNVEV (reference sequence). The CDR3 is made up of 17 amino acids. V shed 6 bases and J 9 bases; nucleotides not matched to a gene: 15. CDR3 nucleotide sequence: TGTGCCAGCAGCCTTTTGACTAGCGGGAGTCTCTACGGTGAGCAGTTCTTC. This sequence encodes CASSLLTSGSLYGEQFF.

This clonotype came up a few times. The gene calls are TRBV5-1 and TRBJ2-1, with 8 bases that match TRBD2. Germline CDR1 SGHRS, CDR2 YFSETQ. The CDR3 sequence is 14 residues long. V shed 4 bases, J shed 8 bases, and the junction held 8 bases outside the gene matches. CDR3 sequence reads: CASSNGGGRDEQFF. The DNA of the CDR3 is TGCGCCAGCAGCAACGGGGGGGGCCGGGATGAGCAGTTCTTC.

J is TRBJ2-3 and V is TRBV11-2; perhaps D is TRBD1 or TRBD2 (6 bases each). Per germline, CDR1 SGHAT and CDR2 FQNNGV. This CDR3 region has 16 residues. V lost 0 bases to trimming and J lost 5 bases, with 15 bases between them. The CDR3 DNA is TGTGCCAGCAGCTTAGATGTGGGGGGCGCCGGAGATACGCAGTATTTT. Residues: CASSLDVGGAGDTQYF. Full variable domain (rest looked up from reference TRBV11-2 and TRBJ2-3): EAGVAQSPRYKIIEKRQSVAFWCNPISGHATLYWYQQILGQGPKLLIQFQNNGVVDDSQLPKDRFSAERLKGVDSTLKIQPAKLEDSAVYLCASSLDVGGAGDTQYFGPGTRLTVL.

This clonotype was recorded a few times. The chain carries TRBV30 and TRBJ1-2, with no clear D. The CDR3 is made up of 11 amino acids. Looked up from germline, CDR1 is GTSNPN and CDR2 is SVGIG (reference sequence). V was trimmed by 5 bases and J by 7 bases, leaving 11 bases between them. CDR3 coding DNA: TGTGCCTGGCGGGAGTCGGCTGGCTACACCTTC. It codes for CAWRESAGYTF.

This clonotype has only a few counts. The CDR3 is CASSRLTSPEAFF. The DNA of the CDR3 is TGTGCCAGCAGCCGCTTAACGAGCCCTGAAGCTTTCTTT. The gene calls are TRBV12-3 or TRBV12-4 and TRBJ1-1, with D unclear. V was trimmed by 6 bases and J by 6 bases, leaving 14 bases between them. This CDR3 has 13 residues.

This clonotype came up a few times. The V call is TRBV20-1, the J call TRBJ1-5, with TRBD1 matching 7 bases. The CDR3 contains 12 residues. Germline assignment: CDR1 DFQATT and CDR2 SNEGSKA (reference sequence). With V trimmed by 5 bases and J by 4 bases, 2 bases remained unmatched. CDR3 nucleotides: TGCAGTGCTGTACAGGGGAATCAGCCCCAGCATTTT. It codes for CSAVQGNQPQHF.